The rows below give T cell receptor beta chains drawn from one sample of a study of blood T cell repertoires in COVID-19. Data came from immunoSEQ multiplex PCR; TCRdb stores just in-frame clones and leaves some out. This sample has hundreds of thousands of clones, with roughly four fifths found just once. The specimen was PBMCs or T cells enriched from blood (not recorded which). The receptors originated from a man in his thirties or forties with acute COVID-19. Each CDR3 is given with its conserved first and last residue. Fields, in order: clone size, V gene, J gene, D gene, CDR3 DNA, CDR3 protein. The D gene is left open where the match is weak. Clone size is given for some rows only: seen once, a few or many times, or a class if the clone is expanded.

>few|TRBV9|TRBJ2-2|NA
TGTGCCAGCAGCGAGACCACAGGGGAGGTCGGGGAGCTGTTTTTT
CASSETTGEVGELFF
>NA|TRBV6-1|TRBJ1-2|NA
TGTGCCAGCAGTGAAGCGGGAGGGCTCTATGGCTACACCTTC
CASSEAGGLYGYTF
>once|TRBV3-1/TRBV3-2|TRBJ2-1|TRBD2
TGTGCCAGCAGCCCCGGGACTAGCGGGTCTTATGAGCAGTTCTTC
CASSPGTSGSYEQFF
>NA|TRBV7-9|TRBJ1-1|NA
TGTGCCAGCAGTCAGGCCCGGCTTGAAGCTTTCTTT
CASSQARLEAFF
>once|TRBV6-4|TRBJ2-3|TRBD1
TGTGCCAGCAGTGCCGCCCCGGGACAGGGGGCAGATACGCAGTATTTT
CASSAAPGQGADTQYF
>NA|TRBV7-2|TRBJ2-3|TRBD2
TGTGCCAGCAGGGAGGCTAGCGGGGGCGGTACGCAGTATTTT
CASREASGGGTQYF
>NA|TRBV11-2|TRBJ2-3|NA
TGTGCCAGCAGCTTGAGGCAGGGCGCAGATACGCAGTATTTT
CASSLRQGADTQYF
>NA|TRBV11-2|TRBJ2-3|NA
TGTGCCAGCAAAGCTCTCCCAGATACGCAGTATTTT
CASKALPDTQYF
>few|TRBV9|TRBJ2-3|TRBD1
TGTGCCAGCAGAGAGACAGGGGGCATTCGTAGAGATACGCAGTATTTT
CASRETGGIRRDTQYF
>NA|TRBV4-3|TRBJ2-3|NA
TGCGCCAGCAGCCTCAACAGGGACCTCGCAGATACGCAGTATTTT
CASSLNRDLADTQYF
>NA|TRBV12-3/TRBV12-4|TRBJ1-4|NA
TGTGCCAGAATTCAGGGTGAAAAACTGTTTTTT
CARIQGEKLFF
>NA|TRBV19|TRBJ2-1|TRBD1
TGTGCCAGCCGTGGGACAGGGAGGACAAATGAGCAGTTCTTC
CASRGTGRTNEQFF
>NA|TRBV27|TRBJ1-2|TRBD1
TGTGCCAGCAGTTTGCCAGGACAGGGCAGAGAGGGCTACACCTTC
CASSLPGQGREGYTF
>NA|TRBV4-3|TRBJ1-1|NA
TGCGCCAGCGCCCGGGGCACTGAAGCTTTCTTT
CASARGTEAFF
>NA|TRBV29-1|TRBJ2-5|TRBD1
TGCAGCGTTGAATCCGTGACAGGGGAGACCCAGTACTTC
CSVESVTGETQYF
>NA|TRBV7-8|TRBJ2-1|NA
TGTGCCAGCAGCTTAGGTCCGGGGGAACACAATGAGCAGTTCTTC
CASSLGPGEHNEQFF
>once|TRBV12-3/TRBV12-4|TRBJ1-1|NA
TGTGCCAGCAGCTGGACCCAGGGTAGTGGAGCTTTCTTT
CASSWTQGSGAFF
>NA|TRBV6-1|TRBJ2-6|NA
TGTGCCAGCAGTGAAGAAACTCTGGTGAGGGCCAACGTCCTGACTTTC
CASSEETLVRANVLTF
>NA|TRBV5-5|TRBJ2-2|TRBD2
TGTGCCAGCAGCTTGGAAGTCGGGGCGGGAGTAATCGGGGAGCTGTTTTTT
CASSLEVGAGVIGELFF
>NA|TRBV6-5|TRBJ1-1|NA
TGTGCCAGCAGTTCCCGATCGGAGGGCGCGGAAGCTTTCTTT
CASSSRSEGAEAFF
>NA|TRBV11-2|TRBJ1-1|NA
TGTGCCAGCAGCTTAAATGGTAGAGGGGCTTTCTTT
CASSLNGRGAFF
>once|TRBV15|TRBJ1-1|TRBD1
TGTGCCACCAGCAGAGTGAATACAGGGGAGAACACTGAAGCTTTCTTT
CATSRVNTGENTEAFF
>NA|TRBV29-1|TRBJ1-2|NA
TGCAGCGTTGACCGGAGGGCCTCCTATGGCTACACCTTC
CSVDRRASYGYTF
>NA|TRBV5-4|TRBJ1-2|TRBD1
TGTGCCAGCAGCCAACAGACAGGGTTCCCTGGCTACACCTTC
CASSQQTGFPGYTF
>once|TRBV19|TRBJ1-2|NA
TGTGCCAGTAGGGACAGTAACTATGGCTACACCTTC
CASRDSNYGYTF